This T cell receptor (beta chain) was documented in a study of blood T cell repertoires in COVID-19. The wider study: PBMCs, B-cell-depleted T cells, or T cells provided the cDNA or gDNA that made up the material.

Authors' processing steps: By means of reference gene primer amplification, nucleated cell counts were estimated. Clones were sequenced by immunoSEQ multiplex PCR, and TCRdb holds only the in-frame ones, with some missing. The DNA gave D and trimming, while V, J and clone size come from that table. The data contain about 70,000 clones, 85% of them singletons. Per germline, CDR1 SGDLS and CDR2 YYNGEE. The CDR3 is made up of 13 amino acids. Trimming shortened V by 4 bases and J by 1 base, and 8 bases separated the two germline ends. V gene TRBV9 combines with J gene TRBJ1-2; D unclear. Sequencing was done on a sample of peripheral blood. The origin of this receptor is a man at least 80 years old with acute or convalescent COVID-19. The CDR3 sequence is CASSPTVNYGYTF. In nucleotides, the CDR3 is TGTGCCAGCAGCCCTACAGTTAACTATGGCTACACCTTC.